This is a list of T cell receptor beta chains from one sample in a study of blood T cells in healthy people across ages. TCRdb redid the calling of the 5' RACE reads with MiXCR, one entry per CDR3 protein. The sample lists hundreds of thousands of distinct CDR3 sequences, around 24% occurring once. These same data were also listed under a study on T cells of mothers and their children.

Sequenced sample: blood. These receptors all stem from a boy aged 5-17 years in good health. Both conserved end residues are part of each CDR3. A clone size is listed for some rows: how often the clone was seen (once, few, many), or a class if it is expanded.

V gene	clone size	CDR3 protein
TRBV12-3/TRBV12-4	NA	CASRGTENTEAFF
TRBV10-2	few	CASKISGHEQYF
TRBV5-1	NA	CASSIEGASGYGYTF
TRBV5-5	NA	CASSLDPTEGSNQPQHF
TRBV6-1	NA	CASSEGGNRNYGYTF
TRBV5-1	NA	CASSPDRGRVSGRETQYF
TRBV15	NA	CATSREGHWNTEAFF
TRBV5-1	NA	CASRGTVTSTDTQYF
TRBV4-2	few	CASSQVGLAGGFTEQYF
TRBV15	NA	CATLSLGSTDTQYF
TRBV12-3/TRBV12-4	NA	CASSTPGQVNEQFF
TRBV5-5	NA	CASSLGAESYGYTF
TRBV25-1	few	CASSEYWAEETQYF
TRBV5-1	few	CASQGGSSGANVLTF
TRBV12-3/TRBV12-4	NA	CASSTSGTREKLFF
TRBV5-5	few	CASSLGPDSSSYEQYF
TRBV2	few	CASSEGEGSDTQYF
TRBV20-1	many	CSAHSGTSAYEQYF
TRBV20-1	few	CSARVQGSLYQPQHF
TRBV5-1	NA	CASSLSGSPTGELFF
TRBV29-1	NA	CSVEASPNTGELFF
TRBV4-1	NA	CASSHMGTNEKLFF
TRBV6-5	NA	CASSPLRGILETQYF
TRBV12-5	NA	CASGLKTVRGDTQYF
TRBV20-1	few	CSARIAGKETQYF
TRBV5-1	NA	CASSLDGTANYGYTF
TRBV20-1	NA	CSARFGGADTQYF
TRBV3-1	few	CASSVLGTSGAGANVLTF
TRBV11-1	few	CASSRGTGGNSPLHF
TRBV6-6	once	CASTHPGRRNTIYF
TRBV27	NA	CASSPRSGTLEETQYF
TRBV24-1	NA	CATRGTGQETQYF
TRBV7-2	NA	CASSPSVRQNSYEQYF
TRBV20-1	NA	CSANLPTAGAFSYNEQFF
TRBV30	few	CAWRALGTGGEAFF
TRBV6-5	few	CASRGAEVFYGYTF
TRBV15	few	CATSRDWDEQFF
TRBV12-3/TRBV12-4	few	CASSLDEGYTF
TRBV15	few	CATSRESTRETQYF
TRBV15	NA	CATSIGNFGVVTGNTIYF